This TCR beta chain derives from a study of T cell repertoires in cytomegalovirus infection. TCRdb reanalysed the reads using MiXCR and keeps one entry per CDR3 protein. The sample holds approximately 910,000 distinct CDR3 sequences, 25% to 40% seen once. Points on this clonotype: Its antigen is not identified.

There are 13 residues in the CDR3. Germline lookup yields CDR1 MGHRA and CDR2 YSYEKL. The V end lost 4 bases, the J end lost 6 bases, and 10 bases lay between the germline ends. Overall study results and limits: The response measured ex vivo was dominated by TCR beta clonotypes (HLA-C-restricted and CMV-specific).

This receptor was identified in a human donor in good health (CMV status not recorded). Some clones in this sample may be carry-over from other donors' samples. The chain is built from TRBV4-1 and TRBJ2-1; weak D call: TRBD1 (6 bases). This specimen was cultured CD8+ T cells from PBMCs, taken from culture after CMV antigen stimulation. DNA for the CDR3: TGCGCCAGCAGCCGCACAGGGATCAATGAGCAGTTCTTC. Translated: CASSRTGINEQFF.